A single sample is the source of the 10 T cell receptor beta chains below, sequenced in a study of shared clonotypes between healthy human individuals. Measured with immunoSEQ multiplex PCR; TCRdb has only the in-frame clones, and not every one. The sample has about 1.4 million clones; approximately 96% are singletons. The sequenced sample was naive CD4+ T cells sorted from blood. Described subset: CD45RA+ positively selected. These receptors were collected from a man younger than 45 in good health.

This clone was observed a single time. V and J are TRBV28 and TRBJ2-3, with TRBD1 as a possible D gene (6 bases). V was cut by 6 bases and J by 4 bases, with 11 bases left in between. CDR1 MDHEN and CDR2 SYDVKM come from the germline V gene. The CDR3 extends over 13 amino acids. CDR3 sequence reads: CASRRPGADTQYF. CDR3 DNA sequence: TGTGCCAGCAGACGACCAGGGGCAGATACGCAGTATTTT.

V is TRBV18 and J is TRBJ2-5; the match to TRBD2 covers 8 bases. Germline CDR1 reads KGHSH; CDR2 reads LQKENI. This CDR3 contains 13 residues. With 5 bases clipped from V and 5 bases from J, the junction kept 4 bases outside the gene matches. The CDR3 region has the DNA TGTGCCAGCTCAGGGTCTAGCGGGGAGACCCAGTACTTC. This encodes CASSGSSGETQYF.

CDR3 bases: TGTGCCAGCAGCGCCTCCGGGACAGGGGAACAGTACTTC. This encodes CASSASGTGEQYF. The chain has TRBV9 and TRBJ2-4; 10 bases align to TRBD1. From germline, CDR1 is SGDLS and CDR2 YYNGEE. Trimming at V came to 3 bases and at J to 13 bases, leaving 7 bases not matched to a gene. The CDR3 spans 13 residues.

The chain joins TRBV27 to TRBJ2-3; possibly TRBD2 for D (6 bases). CDR3 size: 16 residues. Trimming took off 0 bases at V and 4 bases at J, with 14 bases between the two ends. Germline V lookup: CDR1 MNHEY, CDR2 SMNVEV (reference sequence). CDR3 residues: CASSLSGAGYSDTQYF. DNA for the CDR3: TGTGCCAGCAGTTTATCGGGAGCGGGTTACTCAGATACGCAGTATTTT.

This clone has more than one count but fewer than ten. The chain is built from TRBV2 and TRBJ2-7; unclear D gene. CDR1 is SNHLY, CDR2 FYNNEI, per germline. V was clipped by 8 bases and J by 7 bases, with 12 bases between them. CDR3 length: 11 residues. The CDR3 DNA sequence: TGTGCCAGCGACACCGCGATGGAGCAGTACTTC. It translates to CASDTAMEQYF.

The chain couples TRBV2 to TRBJ1-1, with D hard to call. The V gene lost 6 bases and the J gene lost 0 bases, with 17 bases spanning the gap. CDR1 is SNHLY and CDR2 is FYNNEI in the germline V gene. This CDR3 spans 16 amino acids. The DNA for the CDR3 is TGTGCCAGCAGGTGGGCAGGACCCTGGATGAACACTGAAGCTTTCTTT. Its protein product is CASRWAGPWMNTEAFF.

This chain links TRBV11-2 with TRBJ1-4; no clear D gene. CDR1 is SGHAT and CDR2 is FQNNGV in the germline V gene. The CDR3 covers 13 residues. The V gene lost 5 bases and the J gene lost 9 bases, with 13 bases spanning the gap. The CDR3 nucleotides read TGTGCCAGCAGCCAAGGTCCCGGGCAAAAACTGTTTTTT. This sequence encodes CASSQGPGQKLFF.

The V gene is TRBV11-3, the J gene TRBJ2-2, with a weak D call TRBD1 (5 bases). V lost 4 bases to trimming and J lost 0 bases, with 12 bases between them. Germline V lookup: CDR1 SGHNT, CDR2 YENEEA. The CDR3 loop spans 16 amino acids. For the CDR3, the DNA is TGTGCCAGCAGCTCCCAGGGTTCCGCGAACACCGGGGAGCTGTTTTTT. The encoded protein is CASSSQGSANTGELFF.

This chain links TRBV11-2 with TRBJ2-1, with 9 bases matching TRBD2. CDR1 SGHAT and CDR2 FQNNGV come from the germline V gene. This CDR3 region has 16 residues. The trim removed 2 bases at V and 5 bases at J, leaving 7 bases unmatched. The CDR3 bases are TGTGCCAGCAGCTTACTCTCGGCTAGCGGGAACAATGAGCAGTTCTTC. It is translated as CASSLLSASGNNEQFF.

In nucleotides, the CDR3 is TGTGCCAGCAGTTTATGGACAGGGGGCCAAGAGACCCAGTACTTC. Residues: CASSLWTGGQETQYF. The V gene is TRBV28, the J gene TRBJ2-5; 9 bases are shared with TRBD1. After removal of 0 bases from V and 1 base from J, the junction contained 0 bases not matched to a gene. CDR3 length equals 15 residues. Germline V gene data show CDR1 as MDHEN and CDR2 as SYDVKM. The full variable domain, completed using reference TRBV28 and TRBJ2-5, is DVKVTQSSRYLVKRTGEKVFLECVQDMDHENMFWYRQDPGLGLRLIYFSYDVKMKEKGDIPEGYSVSREKKERFSLILESASTNQTSMYLCASSLWTGGQETQYFGPGTRLLVL.